This T cell receptor (beta chain) was profiled in a study of human CD4 T cells and Enterobacteriaceae. All CD4+ cells other than CD45RA+CCR7+CD95- naive cells were sorted as memory, over 95% pure. Sequenced by immunoSEQ multiplex PCR; TCRdb stores in-frame clones only, minus some. The repertoire holds roughly 30,000 clones, with around four fifths as singletons. Material: memory CD4+ T cells from blood. This clonotype originated in a human donor in good health.

Here the CDR3 reads CSARRLDTQYF. The CDR3 DNA reads as TGCAGTGCTAGGAGATTAGATACGCAGTATTTT. V is TRBV20-1 and J is TRBJ2-3; D not resolved. Trimming took 3 bases from V and 5 from J, leaving 6 bases between them. The CDR3 is 11 residues long. The germline V gene encodes CDR1 DFQATT and CDR2 SNEGSKA (reference sequence).